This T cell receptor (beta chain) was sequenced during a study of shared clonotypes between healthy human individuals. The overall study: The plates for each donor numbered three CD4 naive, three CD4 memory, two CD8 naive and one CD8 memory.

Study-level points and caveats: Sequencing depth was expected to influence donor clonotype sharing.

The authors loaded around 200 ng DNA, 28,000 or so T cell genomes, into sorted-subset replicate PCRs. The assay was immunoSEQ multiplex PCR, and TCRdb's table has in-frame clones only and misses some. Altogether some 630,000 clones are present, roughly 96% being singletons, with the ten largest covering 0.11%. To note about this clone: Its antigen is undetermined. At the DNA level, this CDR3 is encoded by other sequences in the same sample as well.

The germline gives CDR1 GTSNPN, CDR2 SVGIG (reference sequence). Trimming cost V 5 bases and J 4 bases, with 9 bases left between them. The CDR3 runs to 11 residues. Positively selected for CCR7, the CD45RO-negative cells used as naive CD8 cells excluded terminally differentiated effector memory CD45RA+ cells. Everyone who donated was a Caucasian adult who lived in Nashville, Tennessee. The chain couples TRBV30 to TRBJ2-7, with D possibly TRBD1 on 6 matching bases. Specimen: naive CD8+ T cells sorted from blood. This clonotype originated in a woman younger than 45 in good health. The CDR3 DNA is TGTGCCTGGGGACAGTCGTACGAGCAGTACTTC. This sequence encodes CAWGQSYEQYF.